This TCR beta chain was sequenced in a study of cytomegalovirus exposure and HLA in healthy donors. Germline V CDR1 and CDR2: MDHEN, SYDVKM. The ends lost 7 bases at V and 6 bases at J; junction bases unmatched: 10. The CDR3 extends over 16 amino acids. In the PCR, 60 Vbeta and 13 Jbeta primers were used. TCRdb's copy holds only in-frame clones and misses some; the assay was immunoSEQ multiplex PCR. The profile covers roughly 120,000 clones, with 77% appearing a single time and under 6.5% taken by the ten largest. The chain carries TRBV28 and TRBJ1-5; 12 bases are a match to TRBD1. This TCR derives from a man younger than 30 in good health and CMV-seropositive. The sequenced sample consisted of PBMCs. In nucleotides, the CDR3 is TGTGCCAGCACCCCTCGGGGACAGGGGGCGGGTCAGCCCCAGCATTTT. Translated, it gives CASTPRGQGAGQPQHF.